The 21 T cell receptor beta chains below all came from one sample that was sequenced in a study of technical replicates of blood from several donors. Here immunoSEQ multiplex PCR was the method, and the copy in TCRdb shows in-frame clones only, minus some. Among about 59,000 clones listed, 87% were seen once. Sequenced input: PBMCs. These receptors were collected from a human donor in good health. Some clones in this sample may be carry-over from other donors' samples.

The genes are TRBV7-6 and TRBJ1-1; perhaps TRBD1 as D (5 bases). CDR1 is SGHVS, CDR2 FNYEAQ, per germline. The CDR3 extends over 13 amino acids. V lost 5 bases, J lost 0 bases, and 7 bases lay in between. The CDR3 region has the DNA TGTGCCAGCAGCCGCAGGGTGAACACTGAAGCTTTCTTT. This codes for CASSRRVNTEAFF.

The chain has TRBV27 and TRBJ2-7, with a weak D call TRBD2 (6 bases). The CDR3 runs 14 residues. V was clipped by 8 bases and J by 0 bases, with 14 bases between them. The germline V gene encodes CDR1 MNHEY and CDR2 SMNVEV (reference sequence). CDR3 nucleotide sequence: TGTGCCAGCGGCCGGGACTGGAGCTCCTACGAGCAGTACTTC. Translating gives CASGRDWSSYEQYF.

The CDR3 sequence is CASSWGGGPYEQYF. The CDR3, as DNA: TGTGCCAGCAGCTGGGGCGGGGGCCCCTACGAGCAGTACTTC. The chain is built from TRBV5-6 and TRBJ2-7, with D perhaps matching TRBD2 (7 bases). The CDR3 extends over 14 amino acids. Germline values: CDR1 SGHDT, CDR2 YYEEEE. V gave up 3 bases and J gave up 2 bases, with 12 bases separating them.

This chain joins TRBV30 and TRBJ2-1; tentatively, D is TRBD2 (6 bases). Germline V gene sequence: CDR1 GTSNPN, CDR2 SVGIG (reference sequence). V lost 0 bases, J lost 14 bases, and 11 bases lay in between. This CDR3 contains 11 residues. CDR3 DNA sequence: TGTGCCTGGAGTGTCGGCGGGATGGAGTTCTTC. Amino acids: CAWSVGGMEFF.

The gene calls are TRBV5-1 and TRBJ1-1; 9 positions match TRBD1. Germline CDR1 is SGHRS and CDR2 is YFSETQ. This CDR3 comprises 15 residues. V trimming: 0 bases; J trimming: 0 bases; junction bases outside the gene matches: 0. This chain's CDR3 is CASSLGTGVNTEAFF. The CDR3 nucleotides are TGCGCCAGCAGCTTGGGGACAGGGGTGAACACTGAAGCTTTCTTT.

V gene TRBV4-1 combines with J gene TRBJ1-2; D may be TRBD1 (5 bases). V was cut by 2 bases and J by 4 bases, with 23 bases left in between. The CDR3 consists of 18 residues. Germline V lookup: CDR1 MGHRA, CDR2 YSYEKL. CDR3 loop: CASSQPRGENRKIYGYTF. CDR3 DNA sequence: TGCGCCAGCAGCCAACCCCGGGGGGAGAACAGGAAGATCTATGGCTACACCTTC.

The chain is built from TRBV6-5 and TRBJ1-2, with D possibly TRBD1 on 6 matching bases. This CDR3 is 13 amino acids long. Per germline, CDR1 MNHEY and CDR2 SVGAGI. V was clipped by 0 bases and J by 8 bases, with 10 bases between them. The CDR3 reads CASSYSTGGGYTF. The CDR3 DNA is TGTGCCAGCAGTTACTCGACAGGCGGAGGCTACACCTTC.

The rearrangement joins TRBV29-1 to TRBJ2-1; D might be TRBD1 (7 bases). There are 16 residues in the CDR3. Germline V CDR1 and CDR2: SQVTM, ANQGSEA. V lost 7 bases, J lost 0 bases, and 19 bases lay in between. CDR3 in DNA: TGCAGCGCAGGGGGGAACCCCAGGGCCTCCTACAATGAGCAGTTCTTC. Translated: CSAGGNPRASYNEQFF.

This rearrangement joins TRBV10-3 to TRBJ2-7; a weak D match, TRBD2 (6 bases). Per germline, CDR1 ENHRY and CDR2 SYGVKD. V lost 6 bases, J lost 1 base, and 7 bases lay in between. This CDR3 is built from 12 residues. The DNA for the CDR3 is TGTGCCATCAGCGGGACTTCCTACGAGCAGTACTTC. It translates to CAISGTSYEQYF.

V and J are TRBV15 and TRBJ2-7; 9 bases fit TRBD1. V shed 1 base and J 3 bases; nucleotides not matched to a gene: 10. The germline gives CDR1 LNHNV, CDR2 YYDKDF (reference sequence). The CDR3 is made up of 17 amino acids. CDR3: CATSRAPSGQGNYEQYF. As DNA, the CDR3 is TGTGCCACCAGCAGAGCCCCCTCCGGACAGGGGAACTACGAGCAGTACTTC. The complete variable domain, with remaining parts taken from reference TRBV15 and TRBJ2-7, reads DAMVIQNPRYQVTQFGKPVTLSCSQTLNHNVMYWYQQKSSQAPKLLFHYYDKDFNNEADTPDNFQSRRPNTSFCFLDIRSPGLGDTAMYLCATSRAPSGQGNYEQYFGPGTRLTVT.

The chain joins TRBV9 to TRBJ2-2, with 8 nucleotides matching TRBD2. The CDR3 length is 16 residues. Trimming took 0 bases from V and 6 from J; bases not matched to a gene: 7. CDR1 is SGDLS and CDR2 is YYNGEE in the germline V gene. The CDR3 DNA follows: TGTGCCAGCAGCGTAGCTGGAGCGGGAGTAGCCGGGGAGCTGTTTTTT. Protein: CASSVAGAGVAGELFF.

The chain combines TRBV9 with TRBJ1-4; D ambiguous. The germline V gene encodes CDR1 SGDLS and CDR2 YYNGEE. V was trimmed by 4 bases and J by 3 bases, leaving 10 bases between them. CDR3 length equals 14 residues. Here the CDR3 DNA reads TGTGCCAGCAGCACCGGGGAGGCTAATGAAAAACTGTTTTTT. Translated: CASSTGEANEKLFF.

J is TRBJ2-2 and V is TRBV7-8; possible D gene TRBD1, 5 bases. Per germline, CDR1 SGHVS and CDR2 FQNEAQ. This CDR3 contains 14 residues. Trimming stripped 4 bases from V and 7 bases from J, with 13 bases between. The DNA for the CDR3 is TGTGCCAGCAGCTCCCCGCAGGGTGGCGGGGAGCTGTTTTTT. This translates into CASSSPQGGGELFF.

The chain has TRBV5-1 and TRBJ1-2; 9 nucleotides match TRBD1. The length of the CDR3 is 14 residues. Trimming took 5 bases from V and 7 from J; bases not matched to a gene: 9. CDR1 SGHRS and CDR2 YFSETQ come from the germline V gene. The DNA of the CDR3 is TGCGCCAGCAGGCCCGGGACAGGGTCATCTGGCTACACCTTC. It encodes CASRPGTGSSGYTF.

The V gene is TRBV6-6, the J gene TRBJ2-7; 7 bases align to TRBD2. Unmatched junction bases numbered 6, after V lost 2 bases and J lost 2 bases. The CDR3 contains 15 residues. Germline CDR1 and CDR2: MNHNY and SVGAGI (reference sequence). DNA of the CDR3: TGTGCCAGCAGTTACGTTCGTCTAGCGGCCTACGAGCAGTACTTC. It translates to CASSYVRLAAYEQYF.

The V and J genes are TRBV5-6 and TRBJ1-3, with 7 bases identical to TRBD1. The V segment lost 4 bases and the J segment 0 bases; nucleotides outside the gene matches: 7. The germline CDR1 and CDR2 sequences are SGHDT and YYEEEE. This CDR3 has 16 residues. DNA for the CDR3: TGTGCCAGCAGCGTGGGACAGTCCGTCTCTGGAAACACCATATATTTT. Its protein product is CASSVGQSVSGNTIYF.

The chain is built from TRBV4-1 and TRBJ1-3; D is perhaps TRBD1 (5 bases). V was cut by 4 bases and J by 0 bases, with 13 bases left in between. The CDR3 totals 16 residues. Germline V gene sequence: CDR1 MGHRA, CDR2 YSYEKL. The DNA of the CDR3 is TGCGCCAGCAGCCCGCGACAGTCTGGCTCTGGAAACACCATATATTTT. It translates to CASSPRQSGSGNTIYF.

This clone was counted once. J is TRBJ1-2 and V is TRBV25-1; 8 positions agree with TRBD1. V dropped 5 bases and J dropped 2; count of bases not matched to a gene: 7. Germline CDR1 MGHDK, CDR2 SYGVNS. The CDR3 has 15 residues. CDR3 amino acids: CASSPQGAGNYGYTF. The CDR3 DNA reads TGTGCCAGCAGTCCGCAGGGGGCTGGAAACTATGGCTACACCTTC.

CDR3 protein: CASSPPGGFGYTF. For the CDR3, the DNA is TGTGCCAGCAGCCCCCCGGGAGGGTTCGGCTACACCTTC. The chain uses TRBV7-9 and TRBJ1-2; D unclear. V was trimmed by 5 bases and J by 8 bases, leaving 15 bases between them. Germline V gives CDR1 SEHNR, CDR2 FQNEAQ (reference sequence). This CDR3 spans 13 amino acids.

The chain combines TRBV5-1 with TRBJ2-1; the D gene is possibly TRBD1 (7 bases). The CDR3 runs to 15 residues. V was clipped by 5 bases and J by 0 bases, with 12 bases between them. Germline-derived CDR1 and CDR2 are SGHRS and YFSETQ. Here the CDR3 DNA reads TGCGCCAGCAGTAGGGGGGACAGCTCCTACAATGAGCAGTTCTTC. It codes for CASSRGDSSYNEQFF.

This clone came up once. The chain combines TRBV7-2 with TRBJ1-1; weak D call: TRBD1 (5 bases). The V end lost 3 bases, the J end lost 1 base, and 6 bases lay between the germline ends. Germline values: CDR1 SGHTA, CDR2 FQGNSA. CDR3 length: 13 amino acids. The chain's CDR3 is CASSFGANTEAFF. The DNA of the CDR3 is TGTGCCAGCAGCTTTGGGGCGAACACTGAAGCTTTCTTT.